Presented here are 7 T cell receptor beta chains from one specimen sequenced in a study of blood T cell repertoires in COVID-19. Sequenced by immunoSEQ multiplex PCR; TCRdb stores in-frame clones only, minus some. The repertoire holds a few hundred thousand clones, with around 90% as singletons. The sample consisted of peripheral blood. The receptors shown here come from a man aged 18 to 29 with active or convalescent COVID-19.

The V and J genes are TRBV2 and TRBJ1-2; perhaps TRBD1 as D (6 bases). The germline V gene has CDR1 SNHLY and CDR2 FYNNEI. The V end lost 2 bases, the J end lost 4 bases, and 11 bases lay between the germline ends. The CDR3 is 14 amino acids. The CDR3 here is CASSEIFRGYGYTF. The CDR3 DNA is TGTGCCAGCAGTGAAATTTTCAGGGGCTATGGCTACACCTTC.

The rearrangement joins TRBV7-9 to TRBJ1-1, with 7 bases fitting TRBD1. CDR3 length: 13 residues. The trim removed 7 bases at V and 3 bases at J, leaving 5 bases unmatched. The germline V gene has CDR1 SEHNR and CDR2 FQNEAQ (reference sequence). DNA for the CDR3: TGTGCCAGCATCCCAACAGGGGACACTGAAGCTTTCTTT. Residues: CASIPTGDTEAFF.

V and J are TRBV19 and TRBJ1-2, with 7 bases lining up with TRBD1. Germline loops: CDR1 LNHDA, CDR2 SQIVND (reference sequence). The length of the CDR3 is 11 residues. V trimming: 8 bases; J trimming: 4 bases; junction bases outside the gene matches: 1. CDR3 amino acids: CASRDSYGYTF. CDR3 DNA sequence: TGTGCCAGTCGGGACAGCTATGGCTACACCTTC.

The CDR3 DNA reads as TGTGCCAGCAGCATAAGAGGACAGGGCTACGAGCAGTACTTC. It is translated as CASSIRGQGYEQYF. This chain connects TRBV7-2 to TRBJ2-7; 8 bases map to TRBD1. CDR1 SGHTA and CDR2 FQGNSA come from the germline V gene. Trimming cost V 5 bases and J 3 bases; bases outside gene matches: 6. This CDR3 has 14 residues.

The J gene is TRBJ1-3, the V gene TRBV15; tentatively, D is TRBD1 (5 bases). The V gene lost 0 bases and the J gene lost 4 bases, with 10 bases spanning the gap. CDR3 length equals 15 residues. Germline V gene sequence: CDR1 LNHNV, CDR2 YYDKDF (reference sequence). Here the CDR3 DNA reads TGTGCCACCAGCAGAGATTCGACAGAAGGAAACACCATATATTTT. It specifies CATSRDSTEGNTIYF.

V gene TRBV28 combines with J gene TRBJ1-1, with TRBD1 matching 10 bases. This CDR3 contains 14 residues. The J segment lost 4 bases and the V segment lost 4 bases, leaving 3 bases of the junction unmatched. Looked up from germline, CDR1 is MDHEN and CDR2 is SYDVKM. CDR3 region: CASSYDRGLTEAFF. The CDR3 DNA is TGTGCCAGCAGTTATGACAGGGGGCTCACTGAAGCTTTCTTT.

This chain links TRBV5-4 with TRBJ2-3, with D perhaps matching TRBD1 (5 bases). Trimming cost V 4 bases and J 5 bases, with 8 bases left between them. Germline CDR1 SGHNT, CDR2 YYREEE (reference sequence). The CDR3 covers 12 residues. Here the CDR3 DNA reads TGTGCCAGCAGCGCCAGGGAAGATACGCAGTATTTT. It translates to CASSAREDTQYF. Variable domain in full (rest from reference TRBV5-4 and TRBJ2-3): ETGVTQSPTHLIKTRGQQVTLRCSSQSGHNTVSWYQQALGQGPQFIFQYYREEENGRGNFPPRFSGLQFPNYSSELNVNALELDDSALYLCASSAREDTQYFGPGTRLTVL.